One TCR beta chain is described in this entry. Its cognate antigen is unknown. Cultured CD4+ T-cell DNA underwent Oncomine TCR Beta short-read sequencing. In TCRdb, the PCR reads were re-called with MiXCR into one record per CDR3 protein. The repertoire holds roughly 3,800 distinct CDR3 sequences, with about a fifth as singletons. Treatment in this sample: roughly ten-day PBMC culture with coronavirus spike peptide pools or control peptides (ViraFEST assay). ViraFEST stimulated the growth of antigen-specific T cells using peptide pools and subsequently profiled their TCRs by sequencing. This sample stems from a study of vaccination and CD4 T cells after COVID-19. For the study at large: Control cultures were supplied with a CEFX pool, an HIV-1 Nef pool, or no peptide at all.

The ends lost 6 bases at V and 7 bases at J; junction bases unmatched: 14. The CDR3 extends over 16 amino acids. Germline V gives CDR1 ENHRY, CDR2 SYGVKD. The clonotype was recovered from a human donor who had recovered from COVID-19. The rearrangement links TRBV10-3 to TRBJ2-1, with TRBD2 matching 8 bases. The material sequenced was CD4+ T cells from blood, cultured in vitro. In DNA form, the CDR3 reads TGTGCCATCAGGGATCCGTGGGGACTAGGTCAGAATGAGCAGTTCTTC. Its translation: CAIRDPWGLGQNEQFF.